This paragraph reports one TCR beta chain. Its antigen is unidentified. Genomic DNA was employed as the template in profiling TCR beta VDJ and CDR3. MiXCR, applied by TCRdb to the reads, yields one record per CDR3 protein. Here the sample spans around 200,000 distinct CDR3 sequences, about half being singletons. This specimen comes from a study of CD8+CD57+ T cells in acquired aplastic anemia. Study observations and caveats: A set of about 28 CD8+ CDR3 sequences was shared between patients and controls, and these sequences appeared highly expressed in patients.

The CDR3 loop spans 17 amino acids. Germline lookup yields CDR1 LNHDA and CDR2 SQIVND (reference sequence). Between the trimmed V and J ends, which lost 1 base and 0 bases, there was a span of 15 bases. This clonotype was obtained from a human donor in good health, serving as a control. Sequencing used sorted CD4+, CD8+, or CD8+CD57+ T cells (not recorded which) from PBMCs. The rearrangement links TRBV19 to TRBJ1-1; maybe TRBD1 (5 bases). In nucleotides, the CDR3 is TGTGCCAGTAGTATAGTTTCCGATCACAGGATGAACACTGAAGCTTTCTTT. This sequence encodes CASSIVSDHRMNTEAFF.